This T cell receptor (beta chain) derives from a study of blood T cells in healthy people across ages (dated by TCRdb to the mid-2010s). With regard to the full study: Template switching captured roughly one uniquely barcoded TCR beta cDNA molecule per two T cells in model experiments. To track age-related changes in TCR beta repertoire diversity, the study relied on deep sequencing normalized with unique cDNA molecular identifiers. Donors were grouped into four age groups: young (average approximately 15 years), middle-aged (roughly 38), aged (roughly 62) and long-lived (less than 85). Donors of different ages were randomly distributed across sequencing lanes to avoid experimental bias. Using the same blood draw, the study looked at two additional independent replicas of 1 million unique cDNA reads for two donors, one aged 18 to 30 and the other aged 80 or older.

Results and caveats for the whole study, not just this receptor: Estimates of total diversity based on one million sequenced T cells were considered lower bounds and underestimates. Because profiling used bulk unsorted PBMCs, naive and antigen-experienced compartments could not be compared conclusively. As age increased, observed TCR beta diversity per million T cells dropped in a roughly linear way, and a significant reduction was already evident by age roughly 40. Compared with the aged group, more naive CD4+ T cells, fewer expanded clones and increased TCR diversity were shown by the long-lived group, suggesting age selection. Because the CMV infection status of the donors was unknown, age-related changes in expanded clonotypes may potentially have been confounded. A strong correlation was found between observed TCR beta diversity and the percentage of naive T cells measured by flow cytometry.

This clonotype was seen many times. Its antigen target is currently unknown. Per-nucleotide qualities are absent, and no much larger clonotype sits a single base away. The CDR3 holds 14 amino acids from the cysteine to the phenylalanine. Only CDR3 DNA is held: 42 bases, read in frame from base 1. Trimming removed 1 base from V and 2 bases from J, leaving 9 bases between the germline ends. Donors were 39 systemically healthy Caucasian individuals from Russia aged 6 to 90 years. Each donor gave ten milliliters of peripheral blood, drawn into EDTA-treated Vacutainer tubes. Ficoll-Paque density-gradient centrifugation was used to isolate PBMCs, with at least 7 million per sample. Total RNA, at least 6 micrograms per sample, was extracted from PBMCs with Trizol reagent. For every donor, flow cytometry on a PBMC aliquot measured the percentage of naive CD45RAhigh/CD27high T cells. Libraries came from 5' RACE. Reads for this sample came from an Illumina HiSeq 2500. A second PCR of roughly 7 to 12 cycles was performed with a sample-barcoded 5' primer and a J-beta primer mix. A unique molecular identifier was introduced onto each TCR beta cDNA molecule by a template-switch 5' adaptor carrying 12 random nucleotides. Each sample yielded at least 3 million CDR3-containing paired-end reads. All of the RNA was converted into first-strand cDNA using the Mint cDNA synthesis kit, with a TRBC-specific oligonucleotide serving as the primer. All cDNA was treated with uracil-DNA glycosylase and then went through a first 18-cycle PCR with the universal primers M1SS and BC2_uni_R. The paper's processing steps were these. Each sample was normalized by randomly selecting 1 million high-quality reads, each carrying a distinct molecular identifier. Instead of being binned into consensus sequences, reads that shared molecular identifiers were thrown out. CDR3 identification, clonotype clustering and error correction used MiTCR with a Q25 quality threshold and the strictest error-elimination algorithm. Lower-bound total TCR beta diversity was estimated with a nonparametric unseen species model using Euler transformation. TCRdb's own reprocessing of the public reads used fastp at Q25 and MiXCR and kept productive beta chains. Rows merge per CDR3 protein into single entries with the most common DNA and genes. The V and J calls reflect TCRdb's pipeline rather than the authors' work. This sample holds a few hundred thousand distinct CDR3 sequences; over 45% were observed only once. Of the sample, under 60% falls within the top ten clones.

The source material was blood. The sequence derives from a man aged 55 to 70 in good health. The chain employs TRBV12-3 or TRBV12-4 and TRBJ2-7; a tentative D call is TRBD2 (6 bases match). Here the CDR3 is given as CASSLGGATYEQYF. The nucleotides read TGTGCCAGCAGTTTAGGCGGGGCCACCTACGAGCAGTACTTC.